This T cell receptor beta chain was documented in a study of technical replicates of blood from several donors (dated by TCRdb to about 2017). On this clone itself: Its target antigen remains unknown. Base qualities are not provided; no much larger clone lies one nucleotide away.

The germline V and J ends show losses of 1 base and 5 bases respectively, and no gene match explains 2 bases of the junction. Reading from cysteine to phenylalanine, the CDR3 counts 15 amino acids. This entry keeps only the CDR3 DNA: 45 bases, framed from base 1. Based on the germline V gene, the CDR1 and CDR2 sequences are SGHDT and YYEEEE. The library was made by the immunoSEQ multiplex PCR assay. This is the immuneACCESS table as TCRdb keeps it, with only in-frame sequences that have V and J called. A part of the clones is gone; compared with another copy, unresolved V genes explain less than half, and the rest is unexplained. Present in this sample are approximately 85,000 clones, approximately 93% of which were seen just once. The top ten constitute 0.2% to 0.3% of the sample.

This receptor chain uses TRBV5-6 and TRBJ2-1, with TRBD2 identical over 11 junction bases. Sequencing was done on a sample of T cells isolated from PBMCs. This TCR was recovered from a human donor in good health. The CDR3: CASSLPGLADNEQFF. The DNA is as follows: TGTGCCAGCAGCTTGCCGGGACTAGCGGACAATGAGCAGTTCTTC.